Below, 8 T cell receptor beta chains from the same sample are listed, as sequenced in a study of CD8 T cells in ankylosing spondylitis. Study observations and caveats: Roughly 8 highly homologous variants made up a TCR beta motif, and this motif appeared characteristic of ankylosing spondylitis blood.

These TCRs are of unknown antigen specificity. TCRdb re-derived calls from the 5' RACE reads in MiXCR, one entry per CDR3 protein. The sample records 450,000 to 550,000 distinct CDR3 sequences, 5.3% being singletons. The sequenced material came from blood, either unsorted or a sorted T cell fraction (not recorded which). The receptors were sampled from a male donor with ankylosing spondylitis.

This clonotype was detected a few times. The V gene is TRBV4-2, the J gene TRBJ2-7, with D possibly TRBD1 on 5 matching bases. Trimming left V 0 bases short and J 0 bases short, with 12 bases between. Per the germline V gene, CDR1 is LGHNA and CDR2 is YNFKEQ. The CDR3 runs 16 residues. The CDR3: CASSQDSSDSSYEQYF. Written as DNA, the CDR3 is TGTGCCAGCAGCCAAGATTCCAGCGACAGCTCCTACGAGCAGTACTTC.

In this sample, this clonotype turned up many times. The chain combines TRBV20-1 with TRBJ1-2, with 9 positions matching TRBD1. This CDR3 has 12 amino acids. The germline V gene has CDR1 DFQATT and CDR2 SNEGSKA (reference sequence). V dropped 6 bases and J dropped 8; count of bases not matched to a gene: 7. The CDR3 loop is CSARGQGRGYTF. The CDR3 bases are TGCAGTGCGCGGGGACAGGGAAGGGGCTACACCTTC.

This clonotype was recorded many times. The J gene is TRBJ2-5, the V gene TRBV29-1; 11 bases map to TRBD2. From germline, CDR1 is SQVTM and CDR2 ANQGSEA. V lost 6 bases, J lost 3 bases, and 3 bases stayed unmatched. The CDR3 contains 13 residues. The CDR3 region has the DNA TGCAGCGTCGGGACTAGCGGAAAAGAGACCCAGTACTTC. Its translation is CSVGTSGKETQYF.

The table lists this clonotype with a few counts. The V call is TRBV12-3 or TRBV12-4, the J call TRBJ2-3; D gene ambiguous. The CDR3 contains 13 residues. V lost 6 bases and J lost 7, with 14 bases in between. CDR3 sequence reads: CASRPVEQYTQYF. The CDR3 nucleotides are TGTGCCAGCAGACCGGTCGAGCAATATACGCAGTATTTT.

Many counts were recorded for this clonotype. This chain uses TRBV4-2 with TRBJ1-4; D remains ambiguous. CDR1 LGHNA and CDR2 YNFKEQ come from the germline V gene. The CDR3 is 16 residues long. V lost 3 bases, J lost 3 bases, and 14 bases lay in between. The CDR3 loop is CASSQDPKWPNEKLFF. For the CDR3, the DNA is TGTGCCAGCAGCCAGGATCCCAAATGGCCTAATGAAAAACTGTTTTTT.

This clonotype was picked up many times. V and J are TRBV5-1 and TRBJ2-3, with no clear D. The length of the CDR3 is 14 residues. The germline gives CDR1 SGHRS, CDR2 YFSETQ. Trimming pared 0 bases from V and 2 bases from J, leaving 7 bases between. The DNA of the CDR3 is TGCGCCAGCAGCTTGGCTAGGTTCACAGATACGCAGTATTTT. This sequence encodes CASSLARFTDTQYF. The variable domain in full, with the rest retrieved from reference TRBV5-1 and TRBJ2-3, is KAGVTQTPRYLIKTRGQQVTLSCSPISGHRSVSWYQQTPGQGLQFLFEYFSETQRNKGNFPGRFSGRQFSNSRSEMNVSTLELGDSALYLCASSLARFTDTQYFGPGTRLTVL.

This clonotype was picked up many times. This chain joins TRBV29-1 and TRBJ1-1; 7 nucleotides agree with TRBD1. The CDR3 is made up of 15 amino acids. Germline V CDR1 and CDR2: SQVTM, ANQGSEA. Germline trimming cut 5 bases from V and 0 bases from J; bases unmatched to any gene: 9. In nucleotides, the CDR3 is TGCAGCGTTTTAGACAGGGAAACAATGAACACTGAAGCTTTCTTT. As protein: CSVLDRETMNTEAFF.

This clonotype was observed at least ten times. This rearrangement joins TRBV29-1 to TRBJ1-2, with D maybe TRBD1 (5 bases). The germline V gene has CDR1 SQVTM and CDR2 ANQGSEA. Trimming shortened V by 4 bases and J by 4 bases, and 13 bases separated the two germline ends. CDR3 length: 13 residues. DNA of the CDR3: TGCAGCGTTGGGGGGGTTGGAGCCTATGGCTACACCTTC. Translation: CSVGGVGAYGYTF.